The subject of this entry is one TCR beta chain. Its matching antigen is unknown. The study ran its PCR with 60 Vbeta and 13 Jbeta primers. The table came from immunoSEQ multiplex PCR; TCRdb's copy has only in-frame clones and leaves some out. The sample shows around 110,000 clones, approximately 76% of them seen only once. Germline trimming cut 4 bases from V and 2 bases from J; bases unmatched to any gene: 2. This CDR3 is 15 amino acids long. Germline V gene sequence: CDR1 MNHNS, CDR2 SASEGT. The sample belongs to a study of cytomegalovirus exposure and HLA in healthy donors. Study as a whole: Earlier, approximately 190 million T cells were analyzed, and fewer than 120 million unique TCR beta sequences were found among them. From HLA-typed donors, an early data release held 70 million to 100 million unique TCRs. General study points: Only CMV serostatus was available as immune exposure information. 164 TCR beta chains were listed as cytomegalovirus-associated.

The rearrangement links TRBV6-1 to TRBJ2-5, with 12 bases aligning to TRBD2. This TCR was recovered from a man younger than 35 in good health and CMV-seronegative. The source material was PBMCs. The CDR3: CASSALAGGQETQYF. In DNA form, the CDR3 reads TGTGCCAGCAGTGCACTAGCGGGGGGACAAGAGACCCAGTACTTC.